The 2 T cell receptor beta chains in this list originate from one sample, sequenced in a study of vaccination effects on CD4 cells after COVID-19. Subsequent to less than twelve days of culture, CD4+ T cells were isolated. Participants completed two doses of the BNT162b2 or mRNA-1273 vaccine. Which antigens these TCRs recognize remains unknown. Method: immunoSEQ multiplex PCR; TCRdb's copy keeps in-frame clones and lacks some. The profile covers about 71,000 clones, with less than 80% appearing a single time and 2% to 3% taken by the ten largest. Specimen: CD4+ T cells from PBMCs cultured without peptide, collected after COVID-19 vaccination. Receptors were obtained from a human donor who received a COVID-19 vaccine.

This clone was counted between two and nine times. The chain uses TRBV6-5 and TRBJ1-6; D is unclear. Germline V CDR1 and CDR2: MNHEY, SVGAGI. This CDR3 spans 14 amino acids. V lost 2 bases to trimming and J lost 3 bases, with 5 bases between them. The CDR3 is CASSYENYNSPLHF. Here the CDR3 DNA reads TGTGCCAGCAGTTACGAGAACTATAATTCACCCCTCCACTTT.

The J gene is TRBJ1-2, the V gene TRBV6-1; D gene unclear. This CDR3 is built from 15 residues. V was clipped by 3 bases and J by 0 bases, with 11 bases between them. Germline CDR1 MNHNS, CDR2 SASEGT. This CDR3 is CASSDRGRANYGYTF. For the CDR3, the DNA is TGTGCCAGCAGTGATCGGGGAAGAGCTAACTATGGCTACACCTTC.